The following is a T cell receptor (beta chain) sequence with its context. Method: immunoSEQ multiplex PCR; TCRdb's copy keeps in-frame clones and lacks some. The sample includes approximately 49,000 clones, approximately 90% seen only once; the top ten take around 3.9%. The sample is drawn from a study of technical replicates of blood from a handful of donors. Germline assignment: CDR1 MDHEN and CDR2 SYDVKM. J gave up 5 bases and V 6 bases, and 12 bases lay outside the gene matches. The CDR3 contains 15 residues. Sequences were obtained from PBMCs. The chain is built from TRBV28 and TRBJ1-2, with 7 bases aligning to TRBD1. The receptor's source is a human donor in good health. Some clones in this sample may be carry-over from other donors' samples. The CDR3 DNA is TGTGCCAGCAGCGATGGAGGGGGCCGGTTGTATGGCTACACCTTC. It translates to CASSDGGGRLYGYTF.